This entry is about one T cell receptor (beta chain). From germline, CDR1 is ENHRY and CDR2 SYGVKD. V was pared by 7 bases and J by 5 bases, with 14 bases between. This CDR3 spans 13 amino acids. This sample was included in a study of blood T cell repertoires in COVID-19. Method: immunoSEQ multiplex PCR; TCRdb's copy keeps in-frame clones and lacks some. Counted here are approximately 300,000 clones, more than 80% occurring once; the ten biggest clones make up around 3.5%. V usage is TRBV10-3 and J usage is TRBJ2-5; D might be TRBD1 (6 bases). The sample comprised peripheral blood. The clonotype was recovered from a woman aged 40 to 49 with acute or convalescent COVID-19. The CDR3 loop reads CAINSGVIETQYF. Written as DNA, the CDR3 is TGTGCCATCAATTCAGGGGTGATCGAGACCCAGTACTTC.